This entry is about one TCR beta chain. Its antigen remains unknown. This CDR3 contains 15 residues. Germline V gene lookup returns CDR1 SGHNT and CDR2 YYREEE (reference sequence). With 1 base removed from V and 2 bases from J, the gap between germline ends came to 12 bases. The data were taken from a study of Graves' ophthalmopathy and Graves' hyperthyroidism. Amplification of TCR beta CDR3 regions used RNA transcripts. Second-round multiplex PCR followed a first-round RT-PCR using HTBI primers. TCRdb reprocessed the multiplex PCR reads with MiXCR, giving one entry per CDR3 protein. The sample lists about 740,000 distinct CDR3 sequences; roughly 41% were seen once. The authors used Ficoll-Paque density gradient centrifugation to separate PBMCs. The input was roughly 9.3 ml of fresh peripheral blood. Study outcomes and limitations: Forecasting of ophthalmopathy progression by the model achieved approximately 70% sensitivity and approximately 72% specificity.

The origin of this receptor is an adult man with Graves' ophthalmopathy. The sample was peripheral blood. The chain has TRBV5-4 and TRBJ2-5, with D hard to call. The CDR3 DNA reads TGTGCCAGCAGCTTGATGGGCTATAGTCAAGAGACCCAGTACTTC. Protein: CASSLMGYSQETQYF. The full variable domain, with the rest looked up from reference TRBV5-4 and TRBJ2-5, is ETGVTQSPTHLIKTRGQQVTLRCSSQSGHNTVSWYQQALGQGPQFIFQYYREEENGRGNFPPRFSGLQFPNYSSELNVNALELDDSALYLCASSLMGYSQETQYFGPGTRLLVL.